This T cell receptor (beta chain) derives from a study of naive and memory T cell subsets. Both TRBC1 and TRBC2 were covered by a beta constant-region primer of two equimolar oligonucleotides. Ligated cDNA was amplified by four rounds of PCR with nested alpha and beta constant-region primers and SP2. TCRdb reprocessed the UMI-ligation and nested PCR reads via MiXCR and lists one record per CDR3 protein. Altogether roughly 140,000 distinct CDR3 sequences are present, 15% to 25% being singletons, with the ten largest covering 0.6% to 0.7%. Points on this clonotype: What it binds is unknown.

Points from the study as a whole: Possibly reflecting memory cells re-expressing CD45RA, a few larger clonotypes occurred in naive repertoires, especially CD8. TCR counts from RNA may reflect activation-linked expression changes. There was no ground truth to check naive and memory subset results.

Trimming cost V 6 bases and J 4 bases, with 4 bases left between them. Looked up from germline, CDR1 is MGHRA and CDR2 is YSYEKL. The CDR3 has 12 amino acids. CD4+ T cell IFNgamma after overnight CMV lysate exposure gave donor CMV status. Four subsets defined by CD45RA and CD27 were sorted after CD3, CD4, CD8 and live/dead staining. The sequencing input was naive CD8+ T cells from blood. The chain is built from TRBV4-1 and TRBJ2-6; D is undetermined. This TCR came from a human donor in good health. The CDR3 protein is CASRGGANVLTF. In DNA form, the CDR3 reads TGCGCCAGCAGAGGAGGGGCCAACGTCCTGACTTTC.